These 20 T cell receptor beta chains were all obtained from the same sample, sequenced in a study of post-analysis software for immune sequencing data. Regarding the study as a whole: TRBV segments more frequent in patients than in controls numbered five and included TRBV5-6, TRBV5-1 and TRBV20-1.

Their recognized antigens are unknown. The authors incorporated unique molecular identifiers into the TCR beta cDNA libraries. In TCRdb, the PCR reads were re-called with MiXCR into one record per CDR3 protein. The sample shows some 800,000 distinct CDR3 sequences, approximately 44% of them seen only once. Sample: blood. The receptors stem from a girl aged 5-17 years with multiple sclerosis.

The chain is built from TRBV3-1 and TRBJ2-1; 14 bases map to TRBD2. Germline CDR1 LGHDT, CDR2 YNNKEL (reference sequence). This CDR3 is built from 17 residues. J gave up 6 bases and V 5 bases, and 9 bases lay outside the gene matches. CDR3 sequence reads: CASSGGLAGGGCNEQFF. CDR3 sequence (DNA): TGTGCCAGCAGCGGCGGACTAGCGGGAGGAGGATGCAATGAGCAGTTCTTC.

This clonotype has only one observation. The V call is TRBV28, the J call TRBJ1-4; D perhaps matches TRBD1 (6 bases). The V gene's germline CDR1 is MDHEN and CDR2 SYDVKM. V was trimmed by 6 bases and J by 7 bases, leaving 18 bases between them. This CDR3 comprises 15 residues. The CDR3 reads CASSPHPGGSEKLFF. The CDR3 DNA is TGTGCCAGCAGCCCCCACCCGGGGGGCAGTGAAAAACTGTTTTTT.

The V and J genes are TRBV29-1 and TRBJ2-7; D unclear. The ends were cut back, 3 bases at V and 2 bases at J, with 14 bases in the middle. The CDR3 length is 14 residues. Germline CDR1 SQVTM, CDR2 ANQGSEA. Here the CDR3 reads CSVDGPGSTYEQYF. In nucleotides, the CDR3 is TGCAGCGTTGACGGCCCCGGATCAACCTACGAGCAGTACTTC.

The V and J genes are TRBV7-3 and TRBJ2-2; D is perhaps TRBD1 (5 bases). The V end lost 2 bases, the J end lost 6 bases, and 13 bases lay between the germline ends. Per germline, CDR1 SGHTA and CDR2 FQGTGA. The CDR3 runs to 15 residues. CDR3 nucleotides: TGTGCCAGCAGCTTATCTCCAGGGTCCTCCGGGGAGCTGTTTTTT. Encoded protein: CASSLSPGSSGELFF.

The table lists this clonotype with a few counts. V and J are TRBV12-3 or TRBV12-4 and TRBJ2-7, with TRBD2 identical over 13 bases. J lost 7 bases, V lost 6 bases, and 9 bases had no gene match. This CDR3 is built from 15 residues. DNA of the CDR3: TGTGCCAGCAGGACGACTAGCGGGAGGTTTGGGGAGCAGTACTTC. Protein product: CASRTTSGRFGEQYF.

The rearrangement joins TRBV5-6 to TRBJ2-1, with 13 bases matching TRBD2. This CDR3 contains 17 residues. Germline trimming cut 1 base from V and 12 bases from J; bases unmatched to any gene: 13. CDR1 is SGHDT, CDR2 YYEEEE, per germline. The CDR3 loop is CASSLRLAGGLADGQFF. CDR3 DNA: TGTGCCAGCAGCTTGAGACTAGCGGGAGGTCTCGCGGATGGGCAGTTCTTC.

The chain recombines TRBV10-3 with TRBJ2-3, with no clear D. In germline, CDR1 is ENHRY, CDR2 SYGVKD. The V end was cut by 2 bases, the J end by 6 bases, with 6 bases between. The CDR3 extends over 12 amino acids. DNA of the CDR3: TGTGCCATCAGTGAGGGGCGGGATACGCAGTATTTT. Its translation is CAISEGRDTQYF.

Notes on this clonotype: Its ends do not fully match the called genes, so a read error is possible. CDR3 sequence reads: CASSEQENQPQHF. The CDR3 DNA sequence: TGTGCCAGCAGTGAACAGGAAAATCAGCCTCAGCATTTT. The chain recombines TRBV6-1 with TRBJ1-5; D call uncertain. The CDR3 has 13 residues. The germline V gene has CDR1 MNHNS and CDR2 SASEGT.

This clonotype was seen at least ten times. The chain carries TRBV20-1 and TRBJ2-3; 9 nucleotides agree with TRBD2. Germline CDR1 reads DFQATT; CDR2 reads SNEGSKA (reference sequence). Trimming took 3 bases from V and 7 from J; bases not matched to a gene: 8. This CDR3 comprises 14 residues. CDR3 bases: TGCAGTGCTAGTTTAGCGGGAGCGGGAAATACGCAGTATTTT. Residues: CSASLAGAGNTQYF.

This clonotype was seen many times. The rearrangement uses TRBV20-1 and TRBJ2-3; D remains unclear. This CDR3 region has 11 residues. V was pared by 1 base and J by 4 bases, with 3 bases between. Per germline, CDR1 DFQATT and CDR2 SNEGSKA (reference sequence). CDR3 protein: CSARVADTQYF. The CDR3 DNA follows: TGCAGTGCTAGAGTGGCAGATACGCAGTATTTT.

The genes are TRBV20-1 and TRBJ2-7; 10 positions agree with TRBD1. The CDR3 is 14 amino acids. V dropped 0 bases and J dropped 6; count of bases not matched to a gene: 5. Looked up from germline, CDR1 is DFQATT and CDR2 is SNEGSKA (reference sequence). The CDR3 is CSARDGTGALEQYF. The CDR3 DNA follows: TGCAGTGCTAGAGATGGGACAGGGGCTCTCGAGCAGTACTTC.

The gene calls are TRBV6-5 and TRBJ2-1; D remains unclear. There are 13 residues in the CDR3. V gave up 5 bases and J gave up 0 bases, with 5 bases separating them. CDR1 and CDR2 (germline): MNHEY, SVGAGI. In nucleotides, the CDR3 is TGTGCCAGCAGTACGAGCTCCTACAATGAGCAGTTCTTC. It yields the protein CASSTSSYNEQFF.

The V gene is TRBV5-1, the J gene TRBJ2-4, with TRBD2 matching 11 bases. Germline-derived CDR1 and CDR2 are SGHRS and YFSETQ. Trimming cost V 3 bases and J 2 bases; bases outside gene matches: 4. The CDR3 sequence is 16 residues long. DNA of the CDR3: TGCGCCAGCAGCTCTGGACTAGCGGGTACCAAAAACATTCAGTACTTC. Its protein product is CASSSGLAGTKNIQYF.

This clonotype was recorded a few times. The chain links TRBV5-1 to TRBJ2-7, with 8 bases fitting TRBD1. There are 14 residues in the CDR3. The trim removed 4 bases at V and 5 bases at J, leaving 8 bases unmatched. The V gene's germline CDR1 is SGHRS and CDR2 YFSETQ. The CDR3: CASSTGQAVDEQYF. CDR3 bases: TGCGCCAGCAGCACGGGACAGGCCGTCGACGAGCAGTACTTC.

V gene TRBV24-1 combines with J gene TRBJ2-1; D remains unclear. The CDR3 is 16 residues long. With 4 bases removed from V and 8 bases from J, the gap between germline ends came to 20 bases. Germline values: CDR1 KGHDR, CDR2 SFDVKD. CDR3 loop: CATSDNKPNWAHEQFF. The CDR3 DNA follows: TGTGCCACCAGTGACAATAAGCCAAACTGGGCCCATGAGCAGTTCTTC.

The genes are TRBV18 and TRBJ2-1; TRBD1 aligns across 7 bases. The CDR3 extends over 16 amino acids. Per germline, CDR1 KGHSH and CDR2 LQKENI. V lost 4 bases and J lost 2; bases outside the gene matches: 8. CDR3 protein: CASSRQTGPTYNEQFF. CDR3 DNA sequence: TGTGCCAGCTCACGACAGACAGGGCCTACCTACAATGAGCAGTTCTTC.

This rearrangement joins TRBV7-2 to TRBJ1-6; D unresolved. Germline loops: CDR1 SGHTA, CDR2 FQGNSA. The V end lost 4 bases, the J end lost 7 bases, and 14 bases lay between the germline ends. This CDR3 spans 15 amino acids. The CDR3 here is CASSSHPGVNSPLHF. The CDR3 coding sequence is TGTGCCAGCAGCTCCCATCCTGGGGTCAATTCACCCCTCCACTTT.

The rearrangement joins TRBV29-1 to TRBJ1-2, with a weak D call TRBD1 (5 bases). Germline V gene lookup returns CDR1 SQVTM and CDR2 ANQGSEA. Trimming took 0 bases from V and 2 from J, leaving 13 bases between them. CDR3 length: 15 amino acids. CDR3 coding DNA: TGCAGCGTTGAAGATAGGGCCAGACAGAACTATGGCTACACCTTC. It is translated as CSVEDRARQNYGYTF.

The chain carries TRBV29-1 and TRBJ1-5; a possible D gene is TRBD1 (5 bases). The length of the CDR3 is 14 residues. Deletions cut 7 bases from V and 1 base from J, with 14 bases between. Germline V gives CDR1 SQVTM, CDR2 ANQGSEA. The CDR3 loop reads CSAAGGDSNQPQHF. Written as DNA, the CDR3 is TGCAGCGCCGCCGGGGGTGACAGCAATCAGCCCCAGCATTTT. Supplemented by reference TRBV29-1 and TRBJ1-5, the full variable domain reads SAVISQKPSRDICQRGTSLTIQCQVDSQVTMMFWYRQQPGQSLTLIATANQGSEATYESGFVIDKFPISRPNLTFSTLTVSNMSPEDSSIYLCSAAGGDSNQPQHFGDGTRLSIL.

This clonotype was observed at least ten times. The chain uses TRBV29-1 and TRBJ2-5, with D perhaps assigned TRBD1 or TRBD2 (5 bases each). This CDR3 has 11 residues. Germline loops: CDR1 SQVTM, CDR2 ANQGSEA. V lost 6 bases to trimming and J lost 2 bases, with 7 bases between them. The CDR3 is CSVGRQETQYF. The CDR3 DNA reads TGCAGCGTGGGACGGCAAGAGACCCAGTACTTC.